This passage covers 20 T cell receptor beta chains from one sample sequenced in a study of T cell responses to AZD1222 COVID-19 vaccine (dated by TCRdb to the early 2020s). Library creation used the immunoSEQ multiplex PCR assay. The source is immuneACCESS, and TCRdb retained only in-frame sequences with V and J called. Part of the clones is not carried over; for the studies checked, unresolved V genes explain less than half of this, and the remainder is unexplained. Here the sample has 120,000 to 150,000 clones; around 93% occur a single time. 5.1% of the sample lies in the top ten. Explained via the paper, the time point label denotes: baseline before first vaccination. The sequencing used peripheral blood, collected on day 0 of AZD1222 vaccination. The receptors derive from an adult in good health.

This chain uses TRBV5-4 with TRBJ2-1; 10 positions agree with TRBD2. Germline values: CDR1 SGHNT, CDR2 YYREEE (reference sequence). The CDR3 length is 15 residues. Trimming removed 4 bases from V and 6 bases from J; junction bases left unmatched: 7. The CDR3 spells CASSPQAGGSNEQFF. CDR3 sequence (DNA): TGTGCCAGCAGCCCCCAAGCGGGAGGGAGCAATGAGCAGTTCTTC.

V and J are TRBV12-3 or TRBV12-4 and TRBJ2-7; D ambiguous. CDR3 size: 13 residues. The V and J ends lost 2 bases and 3 bases respectively, with 8 bases between them. DNA of the CDR3: TGTGCCAGCAGTTTATCGTCTCTCTACGAGCAGTACTTC. Translation gives CASSLSSLYEQYF.

This chain connects TRBV20-1 to TRBJ2-7; D tentatively fits TRBD1 or TRBD2 (5 bases each). CDR1 is DFQATT and CDR2 is SNEGSKA in the germline V gene (reference sequence). Trimming cost V 3 bases and J 7 bases, with 10 bases left between them. The CDR3 spans 11 residues. The CDR3 DNA reads TGCAGTGCTAGGTCCGGGGCGGAGCAGTACTTC. Its protein is CSARSGAEQYF.

The rearrangement links TRBV7-2 to TRBJ2-1; D is uncertain. Germline V gives CDR1 SGHTA, CDR2 FQGNSA. This CDR3 has 15 amino acids. Trimming cost V 7 bases and J 0 bases, with 13 bases left between them. The CDR3 spells CASIRWPSSYNEQFF. For the CDR3, the DNA is TGTGCCAGCATAAGGTGGCCGAGCTCCTACAATGAGCAGTTCTTC.

The chain couples TRBV6-5 to TRBJ2-7; 9 bases are a match to TRBD1. Losses at the gene ends were 7 bases for V and 1 base for J; bases not matched to a gene: 8. The germline CDR1 and CDR2 sequences are MNHEY and SVGAGI. This CDR3 has 15 residues. The CDR3 region is CASTKGQGMSYEQYF. The CDR3 DNA follows: TGTGCCAGCACCAAAGGACAGGGGATGTCCTACGAGCAGTACTTC.

V is TRBV19 and J is TRBJ1-5; D not resolved. This CDR3 is built from 12 residues. Germline CDR1 LNHDA, CDR2 SQIVND (reference sequence). Trimming removed 6 bases at V and 4 bases at J, with 7 bases between. CDR3 nucleotides: TGTGCCAGTAGGGACGGTAATCAGCCCCAGCATTTT. Protein product: CASRDGNQPQHF.

This clone has a handful of counts. V usage is TRBV5-1 and J usage is TRBJ1-4; unclear D gene. Trimming removed 4 bases at V and 7 bases at J, with 17 bases between. Germline V CDR1 and CDR2: SGHRS, YFSETQ. The length of the CDR3 is 15 residues. The DNA for the CDR3 is TGCGCCAGCAGCCCGACGGGAGCCACGGGTGAAAAACTGTTTTTT. Protein sequence: CASSPTGATGEKLFF.

The V call is TRBV5-1, the J call TRBJ2-7; 7 bases map to TRBD2. Germline-derived CDR1 and CDR2 are SGHRS and YFSETQ. CDR3 length: 15 amino acids. The trim removed 0 bases at V and 4 bases at J, leaving 7 bases unmatched. DNA of the CDR3: TGCGCCAGCAGCTTGGGTTGGGGGAGGGTATACGAGCAGTACTTC. Protein product: CASSLGWGRVYEQYF. Full variable domain (rest looked up from reference TRBV5-1 and TRBJ2-7): KAGVTQTPRYLIKTRGQQVTLSCSPISGHRSVSWYQQTPGQGLQFLFEYFSETQRNKGNFPGRFSGRQFSNSRSEMNVSTLELGDSALYLCASSLGWGRVYEQYFGPGTRLTVT.

The V gene is TRBV18, the J gene TRBJ1-1; D gene uncertain. Germline loops: CDR1 KGHSH, CDR2 LQKENI. Trimming pared 0 bases from V and 2 bases from J, leaving 13 bases between. The CDR3 runs to 16 residues. The CDR3 DNA is TGTGCCAGCTCACCACCGAACGCCGAGAGAAACACTGAAGCTTTCTTT. Amino acids: CASSPPNAERNTEAFF.

The chain carries TRBV2 and TRBJ2-1; 8 bases match TRBD1. The germline gives CDR1 SNHLY, CDR2 FYNNEI. The CDR3 is made up of 16 amino acids. With 3 bases clipped from V and 9 bases from J, the junction kept 13 bases outside the gene matches. Written as DNA, the CDR3 is TGTGCCAGCAGTGACCCCCATAGGACAGGGCGGGGTGAGCAGTTCTTC. It encodes CASSDPHRTGRGEQFF.

The chain joins TRBV7-9 to TRBJ2-2; TRBD2 might be the D (5 bases). Germline values: CDR1 SEHNR, CDR2 FQNEAQ (reference sequence). The CDR3 has 14 amino acids. V was trimmed by 8 bases and J by 5 bases, leaving 15 bases between them. CDR3 loop: CASVGPGRTGELFF. The DNA of the CDR3 is TGTGCCAGCGTTGGACCGGGGAGAACCGGGGAGCTGTTTTTT.

J is TRBJ2-5 and V is TRBV2, with D possibly matching TRBD1 (6 bases). This CDR3 is 13 amino acids long. Germline lookup yields CDR1 SNHLY and CDR2 FYNNEI. V shed 3 bases and J shed 7 bases, with 12 bases lying between them. This chain's CDR3 is CASSDGQPGTQYF. The CDR3 DNA is TGTGCCAGCAGTGATGGACAGCCAGGGACCCAGTACTTC.

This clone was recorded once. The V call is TRBV7-6, the J call TRBJ2-2; maybe TRBD2 (5 bases). Germline V gene lookup returns CDR1 SGHVS and CDR2 FNYEAQ. V lost 8 bases and J lost 4, with 23 bases in between. The CDR3 contains 17 residues. CDR3 in amino acids: CASHSSLSLSGTGELFF. DNA of the CDR3: TGTGCCAGCCACTCTAGCTTATCCCTATCTGGCACCGGGGAGCTGTTTTTT.

V is TRBV5-8 and J is TRBJ2-3; D might be TRBD2 (6 bases). Trimming took 5 bases from V and 5 from J, leaving 18 bases between them. The CDR3 has 15 residues. The germline gives CDR1 SGHTS, CDR2 YDEGEE. CDR3 DNA: TGTGCCAGCAGGCAAGCGGGCGGCGCGGAAGATACGCAGTATTTT. It specifies CASRQAGGAEDTQYF.

The chain is built from TRBV6-2 or TRBV6-3 and TRBJ2-5; possible D gene TRBD1, 6 bases. This CDR3 has 14 residues. Looked up from germline, CDR1 is MNHEY and CDR2 is SVGEGT. V was cut by 4 bases and J by 0 bases, with 9 bases left in between. CDR3 in amino acids: CASSSTGYQETQYF. CDR3 nucleotides: TGTGCCAGCAGTTCCACAGGGTACCAAGAGACCCAGTACTTC.

The J gene is TRBJ2-5, the V gene TRBV11-2, with D hard to call. Germline CDR1 is SGHAT and CDR2 is FQNNGV. The CDR3 is 13 amino acids. Trimming took 3 bases from V and 7 from J, leaving 12 bases between them. The CDR3 protein is CASSFSTSGTQYF. CDR3 DNA: TGTGCCAGCAGCTTTTCGACTTCAGGGACCCAGTACTTC. Drawing the rest from reference TRBV11-2 and TRBJ2-5, the complete variable domain is EAGVAQSPRYKIIEKRQSVAFWCNPISGHATLYWYQQILGQGPKLLIQFQNNGVVDDSQLPKDRFSAERLKGVDSTLKIQPAKLEDSAVYLCASSFSTSGTQYFGPGTRLLVL.

The chain uses TRBV7-2 and TRBJ2-3; D unresolved. Germline V gives CDR1 SGHTA, CDR2 FQGNSA. Trimming removed 0 bases from V and 2 bases from J, with 3 bases in between. This CDR3 has 13 amino acids. Here the CDR3 reads CASSLAPTDTQYF. CDR3 bases: TGTGCCAGCAGCTTAGCTCCCACAGATACGCAGTATTTT.

The rearrangement links TRBV25-1 to TRBJ2-1, with D possibly matching TRBD1 (6 bases). Germline CDR1 MGHDK, CDR2 SYGVNS. The germline V and J ends were trimmed by 6 bases and 8 bases, with 11 bases remaining between them. The CDR3 is 12 amino acids. CDR3 protein: CASSLGAHEQFF. In nucleotides, the CDR3 is TGTGCCAGCAGCCTGGGGGCCCATGAGCAGTTCTTC.

This chain uses TRBV7-2 with TRBJ2-5; perhaps D is TRBD1 or TRBD2 (5 bases each). This CDR3 comprises 14 residues. V was clipped by 5 bases and J by 5 bases, with 15 bases between them. Per the germline V gene, CDR1 is SGHTA and CDR2 is FQGNSA. The CDR3 is CASSHPGAAETQYF. The CDR3 coding sequence is TGTGCCAGCAGCCACCCCGGGGCGGCGGAGACCCAGTACTTC.

In DNA, the CDR3 is TGTGCCAGCAGTTCAAGCGGGAGGGGGGCAGATACGCAGTATTTT. Translation: CASSSSGRGADTQYF. The V gene is TRBV7-2, the J gene TRBJ2-3, with 10 bases aligning to TRBD2. The V and J ends lost 6 bases and 4 bases, in that order; junction bases with no gene match: 7. Germline V gene data show CDR1 as SGHTA and CDR2 as FQGNSA. This CDR3 is 15 amino acids long. Full variable domain (rest looked up from reference TRBV7-2 and TRBJ2-3): GAGVSQSPSNKVTEKGKDVELRCDPISGHTALYWYRQSLGQGLEFLIYFQGNSAPDKSGLPSDRFSAERTGGSVSTLTIQRTQQEDSAVYLCASSSSGRGADTQYFGPGTRLTVL.